A selection of T cell receptor beta chains follows, all from one sample in a study of graft-versus-host responses after intestinal transplantation. These receptors' antigens are unknown. Some clones are missing from TCRdb's copy, which holds only in-frame ones; the method was immunoSEQ multiplex PCR. The data show under 100,000 clones, with around 90% seen just once and about 0.4% held by the top ten. Sequences were derived from unstimulated CD8+ T cells sorted from spleen or lymph node cells, sampled before transplant. All receptors come from a human donor who was the organ donor for an intestinal transplant. Each CDR3 is given without its conserved first and last residue.

J gene,V gene,CDR3 protein
TRBJ2-2,TRBV9,ASSVGQGSRELF
TRBJ2-1,TRBV27,ASSFRSEQF
TRBJ2-7,TRBV27,ASSGQGVYEQY
TRBJ2-3,TRBV9,ASSVGGASTDTQY
TRBJ2-3,TRBV2,ASSDPLDTQY
-,TRBV7-6,ASSYSAGGDYEQY
TRBJ2-2,TRBV5-1,ASSQRQGSTGELF
TRBJ2-7,TRBV29-1,SAWGGRTSGGVGYEQY
TRBJ2-1,TRBV19,ASSTAGNWEQF
TRBJ1-2,TRBV27,ASSYSVDYGYT
TRBJ2-1,TRBV7-8,ASSPSRDRVEIIFNEQF